This TCR beta chain was identified during a study of T-cell memory formation after mild COVID-19. Study-wide points: Some clones that responded were present in memory (sampled pre-infection), which suggests cross-reactive memory joined. The study found balanced CD4/CD8 in clones contracting day 15 to 85 and a CD4+ lean in later expanders.

Germline assignment: CDR1 MNHEY and CDR2 SMNVEV (reference sequence). The CDR3 loop spans 15 amino acids. The ends lost 3 bases at V and 4 bases at J; junction bases unmatched: 6. Employing constant-segment primers, 5'RACE generated TCR alpha and TCR beta cDNA libraries bearing sample barcodes and UMIs. Each CDR3 protein gets one entry after TCRdb re-called the 5' RACE reads with MiXCR. The repertoire has 140,000 or so distinct CDR3 sequences, 6% to 6.5% of them found once; the top ten carry around 1.9%. Concerning this clonotype: Its antigen is undetermined.

This clonotype originated in an adult woman who had mild COVID-19 (a few samples of this study predate the infection). Cell type and time point are not known. V is TRBV27 and J is TRBJ2-5; 9 bases fit TRBD1. Sequences were obtained from PBMCs or a T cell subset sorted from them (not recorded which). CDR3 amino acids: CASSFNTGGAETQYF. The DNA of the CDR3 is TGTGCCAGCAGTTTCAACACAGGGGGCGCAGAGACCCAGTACTTC.